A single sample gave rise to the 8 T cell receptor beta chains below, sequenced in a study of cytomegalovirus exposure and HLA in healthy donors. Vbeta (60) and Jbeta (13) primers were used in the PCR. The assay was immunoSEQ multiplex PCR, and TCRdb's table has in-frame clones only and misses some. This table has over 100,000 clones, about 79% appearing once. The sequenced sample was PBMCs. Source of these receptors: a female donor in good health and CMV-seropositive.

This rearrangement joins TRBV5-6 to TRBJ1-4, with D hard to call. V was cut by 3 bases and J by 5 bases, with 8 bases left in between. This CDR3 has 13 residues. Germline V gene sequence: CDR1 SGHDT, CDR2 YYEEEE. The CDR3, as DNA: TGTGCCAGCAGCTCGGGAGCGAATGAAAAACTGTTTTTT. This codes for CASSSGANEKLFF.

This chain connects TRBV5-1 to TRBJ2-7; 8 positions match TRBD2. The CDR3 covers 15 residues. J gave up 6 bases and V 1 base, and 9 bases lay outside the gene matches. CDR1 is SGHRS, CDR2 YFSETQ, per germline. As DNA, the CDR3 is TGCGCCAGCAGCTTGAGGCTAGCGGGCCTATCCGAGCAGTACTTC. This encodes CASSLRLAGLSEQYF.

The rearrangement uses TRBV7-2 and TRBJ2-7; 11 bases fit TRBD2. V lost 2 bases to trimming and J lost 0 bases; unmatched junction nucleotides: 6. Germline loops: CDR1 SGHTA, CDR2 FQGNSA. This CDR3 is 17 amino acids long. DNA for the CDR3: TGTGCCAGCAGCTTAATGAAGGGACTAGCGGACTCCTACGAGCAGTACTTC. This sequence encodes CASSLMKGLADSYEQYF.

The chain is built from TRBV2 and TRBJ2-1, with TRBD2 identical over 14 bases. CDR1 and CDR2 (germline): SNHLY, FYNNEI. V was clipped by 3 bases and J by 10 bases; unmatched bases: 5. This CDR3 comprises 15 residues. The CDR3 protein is CASSDGTSGSQEQFF. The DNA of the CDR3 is TGTGCCAGCAGTGATGGGACTAGCGGGAGTCAGGAGCAGTTCTTC.

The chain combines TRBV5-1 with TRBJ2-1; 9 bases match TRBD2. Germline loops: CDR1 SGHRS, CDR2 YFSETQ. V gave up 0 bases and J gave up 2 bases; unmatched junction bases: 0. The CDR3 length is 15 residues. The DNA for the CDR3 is TGCGCCAGCAGCTTGGGCGGGAGGGCCTACAATGAGCAGTTCTTC. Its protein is CASSLGGRAYNEQFF.

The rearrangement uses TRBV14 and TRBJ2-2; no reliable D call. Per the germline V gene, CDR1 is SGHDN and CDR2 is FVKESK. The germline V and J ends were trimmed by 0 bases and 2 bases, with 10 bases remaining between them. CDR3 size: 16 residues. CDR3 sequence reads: CASSQEPGLNTGELFF. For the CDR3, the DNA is TGTGCCAGCAGCCAAGAACCGGGTCTCAACACCGGGGAGCTGTTTTTT.

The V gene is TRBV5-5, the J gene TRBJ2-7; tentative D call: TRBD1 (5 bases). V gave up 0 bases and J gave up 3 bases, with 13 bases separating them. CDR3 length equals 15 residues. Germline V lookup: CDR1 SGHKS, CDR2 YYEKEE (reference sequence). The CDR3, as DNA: TGTGCCAGCAGCTTGGTTTCGCAGGGTCTCTACGAGCAGTACTTC. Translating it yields CASSLVSQGLYEQYF.

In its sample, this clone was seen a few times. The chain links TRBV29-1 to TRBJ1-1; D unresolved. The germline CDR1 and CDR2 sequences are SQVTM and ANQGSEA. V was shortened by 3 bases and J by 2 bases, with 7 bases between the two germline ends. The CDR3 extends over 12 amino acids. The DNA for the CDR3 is TGCAGCGTTGACACGGTCAACACTGAAGCTTTCTTT. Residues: CSVDTVNTEAFF.